Here is one T cell receptor (beta chain) with its context. The data are from a study of Graves' ophthalmopathy and Graves' hyperthyroidism. The PBMCs had their origin in roughly 10 ml of fresh peripheral blood. CDR1 LNHNV and CDR2 YYDKDF come from the germline V gene (reference sequence). Losses at the gene ends were 5 bases for V and 3 bases for J; bases not matched to a gene: 4. This CDR3 spans 13 amino acids. TCR beta CDR3 regions were amplified from RNA transcripts. First-round RT-PCR relied on HTBI primers, and a second-round multiplex PCR came next. A single record per CDR3 protein comes from TCRdb applying MiXCR to the multiplex PCR reads. Of a few hundred thousand distinct CDR3 sequences listed, roughly 15% are singletons.

The sequence was collected from an adult woman with stable Graves' hyperthyroidism. What was sequenced was peripheral blood. The rearrangement uses TRBV15 and TRBJ2-7, with 7 positions matching TRBD2. The CDR3 spells CATSGVAGYEQYF. In nucleotides, the CDR3 is TGTGCCACCAGCGGGGTAGCGGGCTACGAGCAGTACTTC. Full variable domain (outside the CDR3, taken from reference TRBV15 and TRBJ2-7): DAMVIQNPRYQVTQFGKPVTLSCSQTLNHNVMYWYQQKSSQAPKLLFHYYDKDFNNEADTPDNFQSRRPNTSFCFLDIRSPGLGDTAMYLCATSGVAGYEQYFGPGTRLTVT.